This T cell receptor beta chain was sequenced in a study of cytomegalovirus exposure and HLA in healthy donors. Whole-study results and caveats: According to a later analysis, donors in an Asian-associated ancestry cluster reportedly had fewer N-insertions than the roughly 670-donor mean. The study flagged some 170 TCR beta chains as cytomegalovirus-associated. The study carried out a later analysis of TCR beta sequences. It associated under 20,000 of them with specific HLA alleles at a false discovery rate of 0.05. Rarity marked most TCR sequences, yet some public TCRs occurred in many donors.

Germline assignment: CDR1 SGHTA and CDR2 FQGTGA. V was shortened by 5 bases and J by 2 bases, with 12 bases between the two germline ends. The CDR3 consists of 14 residues. Details on this clone: Its antigen remains unknown.

PCR used 60 Vbeta primers and 13 Jbeta primers. Sequenced by immunoSEQ multiplex PCR; TCRdb stores in-frame clones only, minus some. The sample holds 85,000 to 100,000 clones; about three quarters are singletons and the top ten take approximately 16%. The chain combines TRBV7-3 with TRBJ1-2, with D perhaps TRBD1 (6 bases). Sequenced material: PBMCs. This clonotype was obtained from a man between 60 and 75 years old in good health and CMV-seropositive. CDR3 protein: CASSPTGANYGYTF. As DNA, the CDR3 is TGTGCCAGCAGCCCGACAGGCGCAAACTATGGCTACACCTTC.